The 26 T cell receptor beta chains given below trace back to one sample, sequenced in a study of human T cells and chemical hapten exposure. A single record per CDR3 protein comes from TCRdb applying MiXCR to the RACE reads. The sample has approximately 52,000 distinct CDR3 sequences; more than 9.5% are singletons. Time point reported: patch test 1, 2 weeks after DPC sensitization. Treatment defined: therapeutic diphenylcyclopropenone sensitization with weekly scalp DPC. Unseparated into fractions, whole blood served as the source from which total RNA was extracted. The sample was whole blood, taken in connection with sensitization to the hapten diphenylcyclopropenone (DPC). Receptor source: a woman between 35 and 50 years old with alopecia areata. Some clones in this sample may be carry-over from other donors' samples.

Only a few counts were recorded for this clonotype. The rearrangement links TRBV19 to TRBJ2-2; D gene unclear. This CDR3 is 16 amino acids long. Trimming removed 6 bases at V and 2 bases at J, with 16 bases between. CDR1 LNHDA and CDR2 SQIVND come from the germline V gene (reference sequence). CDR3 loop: CASRAIGPFNTGELFF. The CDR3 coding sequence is TGTGCCAGTAGAGCAATTGGACCATTCAACACCGGGGAGCTGTTTTTT.

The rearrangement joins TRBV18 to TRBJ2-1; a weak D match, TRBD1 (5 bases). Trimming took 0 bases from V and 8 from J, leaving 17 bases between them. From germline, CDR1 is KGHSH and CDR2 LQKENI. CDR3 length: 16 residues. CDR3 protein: CASSPPRQGTADEQFF. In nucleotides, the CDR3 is TGTGCCAGCTCACCACCCCGCCAGGGAACGGCCGATGAGCAGTTCTTC.

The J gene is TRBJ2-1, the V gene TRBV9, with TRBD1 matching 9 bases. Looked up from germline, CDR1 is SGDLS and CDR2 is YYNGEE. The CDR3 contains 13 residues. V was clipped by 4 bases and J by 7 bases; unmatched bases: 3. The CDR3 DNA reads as TGTGCCAGCAGCCTGACAGGGGGAAATGAGCAGTTCTTC. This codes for CASSLTGGNEQFF.

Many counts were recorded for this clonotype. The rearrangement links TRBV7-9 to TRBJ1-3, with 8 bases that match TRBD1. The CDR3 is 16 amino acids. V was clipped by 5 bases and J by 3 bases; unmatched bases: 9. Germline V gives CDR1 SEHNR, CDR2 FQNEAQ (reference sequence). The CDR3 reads CASSAWTGSDGNTIYF. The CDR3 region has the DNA TGTGCCAGCAGCGCCTGGACAGGGTCTGATGGAAACACCATATATTTT.

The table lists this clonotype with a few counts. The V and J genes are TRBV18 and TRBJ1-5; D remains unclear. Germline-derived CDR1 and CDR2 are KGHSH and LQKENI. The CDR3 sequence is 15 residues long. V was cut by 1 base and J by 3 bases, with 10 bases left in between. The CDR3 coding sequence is TGTGCCAGCTCACCACAGGGTAGGGCCAATCAGCCCCAGCATTTT. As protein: CASSPQGRANQPQHF.

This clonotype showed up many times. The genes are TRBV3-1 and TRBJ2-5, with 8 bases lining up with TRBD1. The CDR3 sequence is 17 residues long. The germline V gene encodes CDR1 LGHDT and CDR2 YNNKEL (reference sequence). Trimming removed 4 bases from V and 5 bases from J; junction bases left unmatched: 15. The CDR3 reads CASSPRTPLDREETQYF. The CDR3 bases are TGTGCCAGCAGCCCTCGAACCCCTCTGGACAGGGAGGAGACCCAGTACTTC.

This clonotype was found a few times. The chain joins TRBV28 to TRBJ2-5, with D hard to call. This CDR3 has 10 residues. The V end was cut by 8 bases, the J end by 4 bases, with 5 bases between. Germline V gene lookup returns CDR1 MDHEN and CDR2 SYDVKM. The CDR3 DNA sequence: TGTGCCAGCCGCGCAGAGACCCAGTACTTC. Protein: CASRAETQYF.

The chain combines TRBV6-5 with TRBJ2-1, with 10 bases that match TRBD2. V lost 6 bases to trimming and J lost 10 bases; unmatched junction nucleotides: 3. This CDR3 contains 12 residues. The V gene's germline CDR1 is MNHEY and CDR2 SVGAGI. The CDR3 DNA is TGTGCCAGCAGGAGCGGGGGGGGCGAGCAGTTCTTC. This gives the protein CASRSGGGEQFF.

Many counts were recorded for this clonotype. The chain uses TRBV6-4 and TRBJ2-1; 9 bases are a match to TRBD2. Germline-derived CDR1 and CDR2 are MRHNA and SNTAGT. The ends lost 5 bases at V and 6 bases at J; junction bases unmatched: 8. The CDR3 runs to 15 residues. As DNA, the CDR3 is TGTGCCAGCAGTTTGACTAGCGGAGATAGCAATGAGCAGTTCTTC. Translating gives CASSLTSGDSNEQFF.

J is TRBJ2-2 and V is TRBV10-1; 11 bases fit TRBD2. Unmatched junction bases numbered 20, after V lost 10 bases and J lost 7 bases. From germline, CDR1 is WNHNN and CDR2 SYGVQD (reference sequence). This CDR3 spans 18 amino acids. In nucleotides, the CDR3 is TGCGCCACCCGGGGACTAGCGGAACTAAGCCCCAAGAGCGGGGAGCTGTTTTTT. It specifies CATRGLAELSPKSGELFF.

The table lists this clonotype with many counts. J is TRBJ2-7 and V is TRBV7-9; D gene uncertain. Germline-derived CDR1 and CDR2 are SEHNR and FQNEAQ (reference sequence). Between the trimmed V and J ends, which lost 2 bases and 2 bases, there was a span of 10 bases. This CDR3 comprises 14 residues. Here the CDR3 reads CASSLTTFTYEQYF. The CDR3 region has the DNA TGTGCCAGCAGCTTAACTACCTTTACCTACGAGCAGTACTTC.

CDR3 in DNA: TGTGCCAGCAGCCCCCGACTAGCGGGAGCTAGTGAGCAGTTCTTC. It encodes CASSPRLAGASEQFF. The V and J genes are TRBV7-3 and TRBJ2-1, with TRBD2 matching over 12 bases. Germline V lookup: CDR1 SGHTA, CDR2 FQGTGA. The CDR3 length is 15 residues. J lost 9 bases, V lost 5 bases, and 8 bases had no gene match.

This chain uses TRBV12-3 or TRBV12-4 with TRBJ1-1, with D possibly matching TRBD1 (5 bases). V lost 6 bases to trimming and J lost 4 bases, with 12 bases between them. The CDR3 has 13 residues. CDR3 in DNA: TGTGCCAGCAGCCTTAACCAGGGCACTGAAGCTTTCTTT. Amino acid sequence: CASSLNQGTEAFF.

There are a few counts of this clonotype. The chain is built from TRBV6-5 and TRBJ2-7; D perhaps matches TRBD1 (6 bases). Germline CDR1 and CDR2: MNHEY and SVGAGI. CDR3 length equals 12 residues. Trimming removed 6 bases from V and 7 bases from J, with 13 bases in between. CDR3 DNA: TGTGCCAGCAGGTCAGGGGCGGGTGAGCAGTACTTC. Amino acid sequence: CASRSGAGEQYF.

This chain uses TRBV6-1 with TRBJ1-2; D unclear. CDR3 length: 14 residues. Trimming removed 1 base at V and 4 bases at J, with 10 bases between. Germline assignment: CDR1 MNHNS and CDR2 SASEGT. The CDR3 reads CASSEGARAYGYTF. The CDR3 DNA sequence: TGTGCCAGCAGTGAAGGAGCTAGGGCCTATGGCTACACCTTC.

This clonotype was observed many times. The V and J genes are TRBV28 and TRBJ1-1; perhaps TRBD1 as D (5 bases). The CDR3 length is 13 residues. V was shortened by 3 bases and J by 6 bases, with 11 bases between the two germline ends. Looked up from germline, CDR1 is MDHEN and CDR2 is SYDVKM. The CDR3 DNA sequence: TGTGCCAGCAGTTTTCGACGGGGACCTGAAGCTTTCTTT. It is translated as CASSFRRGPEAFF.

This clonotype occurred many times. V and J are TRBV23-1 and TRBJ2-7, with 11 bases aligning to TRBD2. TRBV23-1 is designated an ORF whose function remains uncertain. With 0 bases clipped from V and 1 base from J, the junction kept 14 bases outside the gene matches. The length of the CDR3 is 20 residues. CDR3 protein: CASSQSRGLAVSEGSYEQYF. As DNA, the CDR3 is TGCGCCAGCAGTCAATCGCGGGGACTAGCGGTATCGGAAGGGTCCTACGAGCAGTACTTC.

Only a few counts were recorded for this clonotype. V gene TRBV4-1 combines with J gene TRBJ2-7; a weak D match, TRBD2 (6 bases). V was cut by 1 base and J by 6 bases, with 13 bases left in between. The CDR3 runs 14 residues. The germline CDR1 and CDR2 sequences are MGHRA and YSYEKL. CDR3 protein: CASSQGREAAEQYF. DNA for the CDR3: TGCGCCAGCAGCCAAGGGAGGGAGGCAGCCGAGCAGTACTTC.

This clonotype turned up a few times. DNA of the CDR3: TGTGCCAGCAGTTTAGTTAAACATTCACCCCTCCACTTT. Amino acid sequence: CASSLVKHSPLHF. This sequence joins TRBV12-3 or TRBV12-4 and TRBJ1-6, with no clear D. CDR3 length equals 13 residues. Trimming cost V 1 base and J 8 bases, with 6 bases left between them.

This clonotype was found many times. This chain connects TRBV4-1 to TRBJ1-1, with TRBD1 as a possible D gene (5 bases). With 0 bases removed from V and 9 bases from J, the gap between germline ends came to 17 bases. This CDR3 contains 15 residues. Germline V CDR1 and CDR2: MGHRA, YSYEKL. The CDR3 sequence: CASSQEFQGGSKAFF. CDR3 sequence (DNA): TGCGCCAGCAGCCAAGAATTCCAGGGAGGTTCGAAAGCTTTCTTT.

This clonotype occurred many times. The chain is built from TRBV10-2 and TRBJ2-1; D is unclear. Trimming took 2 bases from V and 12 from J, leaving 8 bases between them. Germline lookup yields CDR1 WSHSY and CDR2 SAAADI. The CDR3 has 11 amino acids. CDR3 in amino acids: CASSEESRQFF. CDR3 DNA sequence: TGCGCCAGCAGTGAGGAGTCCCGGCAGTTCTTC.

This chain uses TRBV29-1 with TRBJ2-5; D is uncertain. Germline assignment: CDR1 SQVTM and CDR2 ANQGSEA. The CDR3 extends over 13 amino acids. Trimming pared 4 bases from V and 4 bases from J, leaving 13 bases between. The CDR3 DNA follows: TGCAGCGTTGGTACAGACCCACCAGAGACCCAGTACTTC. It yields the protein CSVGTDPPETQYF.

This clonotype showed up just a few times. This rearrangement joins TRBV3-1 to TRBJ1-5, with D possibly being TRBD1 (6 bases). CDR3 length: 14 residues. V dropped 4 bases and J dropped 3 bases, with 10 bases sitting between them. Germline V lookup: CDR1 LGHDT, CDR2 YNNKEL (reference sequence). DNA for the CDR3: TGTGCCAGCAGCCGTACAGGGTTCAATCAGCCCCAGCATTTT. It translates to CASSRTGFNQPQHF.

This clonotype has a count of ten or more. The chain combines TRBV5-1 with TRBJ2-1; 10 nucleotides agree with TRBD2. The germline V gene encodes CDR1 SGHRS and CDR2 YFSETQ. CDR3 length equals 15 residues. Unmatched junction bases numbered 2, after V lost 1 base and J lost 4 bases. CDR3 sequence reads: CASSLTSGEYNEQFF. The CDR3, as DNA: TGCGCCAGCAGCTTGACTAGCGGGGAGTACAATGAGCAGTTCTTC. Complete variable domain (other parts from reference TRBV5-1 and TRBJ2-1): KAGVTQTPRYLIKTRGQQVTLSCSPISGHRSVSWYQQTPGQGLQFLFEYFSETQRNKGNFPGRFSGRQFSNSRSEMNVSTLELGDSALYLCASSLTSGEYNEQFFGPGTRLTVL.

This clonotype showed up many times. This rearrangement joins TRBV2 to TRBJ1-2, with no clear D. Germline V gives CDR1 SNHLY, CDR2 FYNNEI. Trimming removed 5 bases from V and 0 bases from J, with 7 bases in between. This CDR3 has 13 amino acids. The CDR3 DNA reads TGTGCCAGCAGTCCTTCAGCTAACTATGGCTACACCTTC. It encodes CASSPSANYGYTF.

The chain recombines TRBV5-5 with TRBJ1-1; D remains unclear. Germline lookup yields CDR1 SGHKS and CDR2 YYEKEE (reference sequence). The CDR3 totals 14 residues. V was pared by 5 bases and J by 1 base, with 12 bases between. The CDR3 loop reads CASRIGGPNTEAFF. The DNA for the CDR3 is TGTGCCAGCAGAATCGGAGGACCGAACACTGAAGCTTTCTTT. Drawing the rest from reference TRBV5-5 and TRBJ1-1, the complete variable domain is DAGVTQSPTHLIKTRGQQVTLRCSPISGHKSVSWYQQVLGQGPQFIFQYYEKEERGRGNFPDRFSARQFPNYSSELNVNALLLGDSALYLCASRIGGPNTEAFFGQGTRLTVV.